This T cell receptor beta chain was retrieved from a study of molecular identifiers for immune sequencing clone quantification. The wider study: Sequencing covered four of five parts into which replicate RNA from about 20,000 or 100,000 naive CD8 cells was split.

The CDR3 is made up of 16 amino acids. The trim removed 3 bases at V and 4 bases at J, leaving 14 bases unmatched. Per the germline V gene, CDR1 is GTSNPN and CDR2 is SVGIG (reference sequence). Using its own MiXCR run on the PCR reads, TCRdb lists one record per CDR3 protein. The sample has 600,000 to 650,000 distinct CDR3 sequences, approximately 20% seen once; the top ten hold roughly 0.85%. The study, taken as a whole, reports: Clone sizes could be underestimated for highly expanded clones when identical TCR molecules share a barcode. Clones above 20 RNA copies held over 97% of effector molecules, under 1% in naive cells.

For this clonotype: Antigen: not known.

Sequencing used naive CD8+ T cells from blood, with Jurkat cell RNA spiked in. Subset reported: FACS-sorted CD8+CD4-CCR7+CD45RA+ naive T cells. The rearrangement uses TRBV30 and TRBJ1-1; 7 nucleotides align to TRBD1. The clonotype comes from a human donor in good health. Some libraries in this study had Jurkat cell RNA spiked in. CDR3 nucleotides: TGTGCCTGGAGCTTCGTATTACAGGGGCGAGGCACTGAAGCTTTCTTT. Translated, it gives CAWSFVLQGRGTEAFF.